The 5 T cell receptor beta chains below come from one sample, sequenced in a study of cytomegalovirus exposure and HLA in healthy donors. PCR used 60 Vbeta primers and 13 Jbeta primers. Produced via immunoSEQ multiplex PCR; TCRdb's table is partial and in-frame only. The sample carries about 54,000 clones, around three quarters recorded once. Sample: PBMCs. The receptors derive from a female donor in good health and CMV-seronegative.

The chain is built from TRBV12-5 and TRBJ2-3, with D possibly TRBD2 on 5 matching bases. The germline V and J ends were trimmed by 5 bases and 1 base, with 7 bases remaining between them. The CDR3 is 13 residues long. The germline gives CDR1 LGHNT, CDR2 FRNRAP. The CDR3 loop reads CASGLLGTDTQYF. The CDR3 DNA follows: TGTGCTAGTGGTCTACTAGGCACAGATACGCAGTATTTT.

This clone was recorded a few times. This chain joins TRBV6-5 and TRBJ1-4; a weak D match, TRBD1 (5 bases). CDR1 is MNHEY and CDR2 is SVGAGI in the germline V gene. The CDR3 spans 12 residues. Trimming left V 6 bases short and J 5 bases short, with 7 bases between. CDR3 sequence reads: CASSQGNEKLFF. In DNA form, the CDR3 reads TGTGCCAGCAGCCAGGGAAATGAAAAACTGTTTTTT.

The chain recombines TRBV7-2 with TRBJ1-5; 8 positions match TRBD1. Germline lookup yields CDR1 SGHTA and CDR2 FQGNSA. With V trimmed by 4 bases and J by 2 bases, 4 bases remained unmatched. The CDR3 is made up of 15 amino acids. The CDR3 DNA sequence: TGTGCCAGCAGCTCCCAGACAGGGGGCAATCAGCCCCAGCATTTT. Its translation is CASSSQTGGNQPQHF.

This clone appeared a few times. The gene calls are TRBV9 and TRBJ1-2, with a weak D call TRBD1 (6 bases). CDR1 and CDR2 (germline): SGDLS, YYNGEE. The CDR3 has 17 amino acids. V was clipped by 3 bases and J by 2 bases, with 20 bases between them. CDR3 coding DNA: TGTGCCAGCAGCGCATTTAATAACAGGGAGGGAAACTATGGCTACACCTTC. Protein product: CASSAFNNREGNYGYTF.

The CDR3 DNA reads as TGTGCCAGCAGCGAGGGGCGGAGGGCCCTCCTCCCATATGGCTACACCTTC. Translation gives CASSEGRRALLPYGYTF. V gene TRBV9 combines with J gene TRBJ1-2; tentative D call: TRBD1 (5 bases). The CDR3 has 17 residues. Germline V CDR1 and CDR2: SGDLS, YYNGEE. Trimming left V 3 bases short and J 5 bases short, with 23 bases between.